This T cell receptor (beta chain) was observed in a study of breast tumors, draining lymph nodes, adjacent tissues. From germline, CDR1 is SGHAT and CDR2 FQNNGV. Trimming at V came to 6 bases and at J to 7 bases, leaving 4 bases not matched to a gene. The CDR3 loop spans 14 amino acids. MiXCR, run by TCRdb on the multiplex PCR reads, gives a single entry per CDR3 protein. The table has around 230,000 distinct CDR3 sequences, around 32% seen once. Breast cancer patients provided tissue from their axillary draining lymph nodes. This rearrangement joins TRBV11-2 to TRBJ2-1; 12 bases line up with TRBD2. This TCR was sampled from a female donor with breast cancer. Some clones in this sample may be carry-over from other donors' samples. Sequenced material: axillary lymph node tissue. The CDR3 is CASRELAGGNEQFF. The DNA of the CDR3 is TGTGCCAGCAGAGAACTAGCGGGAGGTAATGAGCAGTTCTTC.